The rows below give T cell receptor beta chains drawn from one sample of a study of T cell clusters in autoimmune cytopenias. TCRdb re-called the multiplex PCR reads, yielding one record per CDR3 amino acid sequence without DNA. This table lists roughly 5,300 distinct CDR3 sequences. These data were likewise used in another study, on T cell repertoires in aging, cancer and after chemotherapy.

Sequencing was done on a sample of peripheral blood. These receptors originate from a human donor in good health. Both conserved end residues are part of each CDR3. Part of the rows lack a size; the others show once, few, many or a class for expanded clones.

CDR3aa: CASSSPLGQGNEQYF
abundance: NA
j_gene: TRBJ2-7
v_gene: TRBV6-5

CDR3aa: CAWSVPGQSYEQYF
abundance: medium-sized
j_gene: TRBJ2-7
v_gene: TRBV30

CDR3aa: CATSRERMNTEAFF
abundance: NA
j_gene: TRBJ1-1
v_gene: TRBV15

CDR3aa: CAHSGALQETQYF
abundance: NA
j_gene: TRBJ2-5
v_gene: TRBV30

CDR3aa: CASSRGQGADTQYF
abundance: medium-sized
j_gene: TRBJ2-3
v_gene: TRBV5-4

CDR3aa: CASSLARTGSSEKLFF
abundance: NA
j_gene: TRBJ1-4
v_gene: TRBV5-1

CDR3aa: CASSLASRADTQYF
abundance: NA
j_gene: TRBJ2-3
v_gene: TRBV12-3/TRBV12-4

CDR3aa: CASSLGAGSYNEQFF
abundance: NA
j_gene: TRBJ2-1
v_gene: TRBV11-1

CDR3aa: CASSSTGTGDRYEQYF
abundance: NA
j_gene: TRBJ2-7
v_gene: TRBV12-3/TRBV12-4

CDR3aa: CATSKLTGAQGQPQHF
abundance: NA
j_gene: TRBJ1-5
v_gene: TRBV15

CDR3aa: CASSPSTGTSGWNGYTF
abundance: NA
j_gene: TRBJ1-2
v_gene: TRBV18

CDR3aa: CASSIFTGELFF
abundance: medium-sized
j_gene: TRBJ2-2
v_gene: TRBV19

CDR3aa: CASSGRLDRGETQYF
abundance: NA
j_gene: TRBJ2-5
v_gene: TRBV6-1

CDR3aa: CSAKLAGGLQETQYF
abundance: medium-sized
j_gene: TRBJ2-5
v_gene: TRBV29-1

CDR3aa: CASSGVYRETQYF
abundance: NA
j_gene: TRBJ2-4
v_gene: TRBV18

CDR3aa: CASSFRAGEHWELFF
abundance: NA
j_gene: TRBJ2-2
v_gene: TRBV5-5

CDR3aa: CASSLRGDTDTQYF
abundance: medium-sized
j_gene: TRBJ2-3
v_gene: TRBV12-3/TRBV12-4

CDR3aa: CASSLSGHQYF
abundance: NA
j_gene: TRBJ2-4
v_gene: TRBV12-3/TRBV12-4

CDR3aa: CASSIGQLQPQHF
abundance: medium-sized
j_gene: TRBJ1-5
v_gene: TRBV19

CDR3aa: CASSLVGTFVDTQYF
abundance: NA
j_gene: TRBJ2-3
v_gene: TRBV5-4

CDR3aa: CASRTGDSYNEQFF
abundance: NA
j_gene: TRBJ2-1
v_gene: TRBV5-1

CDR3aa: CASSYGVLDSTEAFF
abundance: NA
j_gene: TRBJ1-1
v_gene: TRBV6-6

CDR3aa: CASSRIGQVGNTIYF
abundance: NA
j_gene: TRBJ1-3
v_gene: TRBV18

CDR3aa: CASSFRGGWTGELFF
abundance: NA
j_gene: TRBJ2-2
v_gene: TRBV12-3/TRBV12-4

CDR3aa: CASSLPLGGDADTQYF
abundance: NA
j_gene: TRBJ2-3
v_gene: TRBV5-1

CDR3aa: CASSEGGGSDTQYF
abundance: medium-sized
j_gene: TRBJ2-3
v_gene: TRBV6-4

CDR3aa: CASSLGSQETQYF
abundance: medium-sized
j_gene: TRBJ2-5
v_gene: TRBV19

CDR3aa: CASSLKAGSGANVLTF
abundance: NA
j_gene: TRBJ2-6
v_gene: TRBV5-4

CDR3aa: CSVETPRGGMVGEQFF
abundance: medium-sized
j_gene: TRBJ2-1
v_gene: TRBV29-1

CDR3aa: CASSLGELETQYF
abundance: NA
j_gene: TRBJ2-5
v_gene: TRBV13

CDR3aa: CAISETSGDYNEQFF
abundance: NA
j_gene: TRBJ2-1
v_gene: TRBV10-3

CDR3aa: CASNPVGDTEAFF
abundance: NA
j_gene: TRBJ1-1
v_gene: TRBV28

CDR3aa: CASSLSVIGADTEAFF
abundance: NA
j_gene: TRBJ1-1
v_gene: TRBV27

CDR3aa: CASSLTQGYGYTF
abundance: NA
j_gene: TRBJ1-2
v_gene: TRBV5-6

CDR3aa: CASTGGPDTQYF
abundance: NA
j_gene: TRBJ2-3
v_gene: TRBV28

CDR3aa: CASSLVGYEEYF
abundance: NA
j_gene: TRBJ2-7
v_gene: TRBV7-9

CDR3aa: CVISEREGLDGYTF
abundance: NA
j_gene: TRBJ1-2
v_gene: TRBV10-3

CDR3aa: CASSRDGPYNEQFF
abundance: medium-sized
j_gene: TRBJ2-1
v_gene: TRBV19

CDR3aa: CASSIGQGGHGELFF
abundance: medium-sized
j_gene: TRBJ2-2
v_gene: TRBV19

CDR3aa: CASSARTGGSTGELFF
abundance: NA
j_gene: TRBJ2-2
v_gene: TRBV12-3/TRBV12-4

CDR3aa: CASSYSKDSRTEAFF
abundance: NA
j_gene: TRBJ1-1
v_gene: TRBV6-5

CDR3aa: CATSDTGLAGGNEQFF
abundance: NA
j_gene: TRBJ2-1
v_gene: TRBV24-1

CDR3aa: CASSQDLVMGYEQYF
abundance: NA
j_gene: TRBJ2-7
v_gene: TRBV14

CDR3aa: CASRARQSVSMNTEAFF
abundance: NA
j_gene: TRBJ1-1
v_gene: TRBV6-5

CDR3aa: CASSLGLAGLNEQFF
abundance: medium-sized
j_gene: TRBJ2-1
v_gene: TRBV27

CDR3aa: CASSYSPSGGGQETQYF
abundance: NA
j_gene: TRBJ2-5
v_gene: TRBV6-2/TRBV6-3